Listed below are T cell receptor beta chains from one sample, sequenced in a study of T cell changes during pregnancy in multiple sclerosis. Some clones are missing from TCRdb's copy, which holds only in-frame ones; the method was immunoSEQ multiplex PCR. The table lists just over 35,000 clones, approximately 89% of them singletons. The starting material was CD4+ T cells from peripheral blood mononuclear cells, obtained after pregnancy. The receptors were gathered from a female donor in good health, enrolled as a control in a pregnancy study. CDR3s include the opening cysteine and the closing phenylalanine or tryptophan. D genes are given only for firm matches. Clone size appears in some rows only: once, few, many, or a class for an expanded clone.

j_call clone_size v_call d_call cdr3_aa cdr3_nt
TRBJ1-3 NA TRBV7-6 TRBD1 CASSPTGGIVSGNTIYF TGTGCCAGCAGCCCTACAGGGGGCATCGTCTCTGGAAACACCATATATTTT
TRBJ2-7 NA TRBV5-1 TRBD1 CASRGWAGGSYEQYF TGCGCCAGCAGGGGTTGGGCAGGGGGCTCCTACGAGCAGTACTTC
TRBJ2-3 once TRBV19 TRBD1 CASGTGLGDTQYF TGTGCCAGTGGGACAGGGCTTGGAGATACGCAGTATTTT
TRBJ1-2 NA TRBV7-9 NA CASSFLTGGYGYTF TGTGCCAGCAGCTTTCTTACCGGGGGCTATGGCTACACCTTC
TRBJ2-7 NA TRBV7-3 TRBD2 CASSLGAGGFHEQYF TGTGCCAGCAGCCTAGGGGCGGGGGGGTTCCACGAGCAGTACTTC
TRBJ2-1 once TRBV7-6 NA CASSLAPVYNEQFF TGTGCCAGCAGCTTAGCCCCGGTCTACAATGAGCAGTTCTTC
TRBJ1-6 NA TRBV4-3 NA CASSQIQGSKSPLHF TGCGCCAGCAGCCAAATCCAGGGGAGCAAGTCACCCCTCCACTTT
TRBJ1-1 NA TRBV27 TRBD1 CASSSRGRNTEAFF TGTGCCAGCAGTTCCAGGGGGAGGAACACTGAAGCTTTCTTT
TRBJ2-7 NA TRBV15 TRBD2 CATSRGLAEGEQYF TGTGCCACCAGCAGAGGACTAGCGGAGGGAGAGCAGTACTTC
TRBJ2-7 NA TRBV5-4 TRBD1 CASSAGQGRRSYEQYF TGTGCCAGCAGCGCAGGACAGGGGCGACGCTCCTACGAGCAGTACTTC
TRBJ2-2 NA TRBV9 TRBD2 CASSAKAGGRTGELFF TGTGCCAGCAGCGCTAAAGCGGGGGGGAGGACCGGGGAGCTGTTTTTT
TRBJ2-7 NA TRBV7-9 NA CASRKGEYEQYF TGTGCCAGCAGAAAGGGGGAATACGAGCAGTACTTC
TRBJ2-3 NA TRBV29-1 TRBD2 CSVTSGGPDTQYF TGCAGCGTAACTAGCGGGGGGCCAGATACGCAGTATTTT
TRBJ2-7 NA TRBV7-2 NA CASSPRERGGYEQYF TGTGCCAGCAGCCCCCGGGAAAGGGGGGGCTACGAGCAGTACTTC
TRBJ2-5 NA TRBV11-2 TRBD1 CASSSYPSTGEETQYF TGTGCCAGCAGCTCTTACCCCTCAACAGGGGAAGAGACCCAGTACTTC
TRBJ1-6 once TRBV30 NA CAWRATDSCSYNSPLHF TGTGCCTGGAGGGCGACAGACAGCTGCTCCTATAATTCACCCCTCCACTTT
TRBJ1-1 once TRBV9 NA CASSVGARNTEAFF TGTGCCAGCAGCGTAGGGGCTCGGAACACTGAAGCTTTCTTT
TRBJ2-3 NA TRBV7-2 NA CASSLDPGTDTQYF TGTGCCAGCAGCTTAGATCCCGGCACAGATACGCAGTATTTT
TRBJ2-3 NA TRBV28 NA CASSFFDLKTSSTDTQYF TGTGCCAGCAGTTTTTTCGACCTGAAGACTTCCAGCACAGATACGCAGTATTTT
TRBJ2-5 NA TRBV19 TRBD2 CASSKRIGTTQETQYF TGTGCCAGTAGTAAGCGGATCGGGACTACTCAAGAGACCCAGTACTTC
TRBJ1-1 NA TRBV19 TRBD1 CASSIGPGTAEAFF TGTGCCAGTAGTATAGGTCCCGGGACAGCCGAAGCTTTCTTT
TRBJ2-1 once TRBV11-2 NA CASSLGSSLNEQFF TGTGCCAGCAGCTTGGGCTCCAGCCTCAATGAGCAGTTCTTC
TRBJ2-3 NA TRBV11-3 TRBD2 CASSLLAGGPDTQYF TGTGCCAGCAGCTTACTAGCGGGGGGGCCAGATACGCAGTATTTT
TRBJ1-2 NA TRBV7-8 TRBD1 CASSLGQGWPYGYTF TGTGCCAGCAGCCTCGGACAGGGCTGGCCCTATGGCTACACCTTC
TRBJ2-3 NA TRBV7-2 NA CASSLASADTQYF TGTGCCAGCAGCTTAGCGAGCGCAGATACGCAGTATTTT